The rows below give T cell receptor beta chains drawn from one sample of a study of STAT5B mutations in CD4+ large granular lymphocyte leukemia. This table comes from immunoSEQ multiplex PCR, and its TCRdb copy is limited to in-frame clones, with some not included. The profile shows 35,000 to 45,000 clones, just over 85% of them singletons. The specimen sequenced was CD4+ T cells from blood buffy coats. Source of these receptors: a human donor in good health. The CDR3 runs from the conserved cysteine through the conserved F or W. Fields, in order: V gene, CDR3 protein.

V: TRBV15; CDR3: CATSRGFEAGRYNEQFF
V: TRBV4-1; CDR3: CASSQGRDYPTDTQYF
V: TRBV10-1; CDR3: CASPGGTTDTQYF
V: TRBV28; CDR3: CASSFGQYSNQPQHF
V: TRBV27; CDR3: CASSYSGVSYEQYF
V: TRBV7-2; CDR3: CASSLVKSGRGSGNTIYF
V: TRBV5-1; CDR3: CASSFAAHRLDEQFF
V: TRBV27; CDR3: CASSPHGQETQYF
V: TRBV2; CDR3: CADRGGAYNEQFF
V: TRBV28; CDR3: CASSTGTSGSYNEQFF
V: TRBV5-4; CDR3: CASSTPREAATDTQYF
V: TRBV7-3; CDR3: CASSPGTSGTDTQYF
V: TRBV4-2; CDR3: CASSRDSLNEQFF
V: TRBV29-1; CDR3: CSIRPSSYEQYF
V: TRBV19; CDR3: CASSIDSLAGLYEQYF
V: TRBV27; CDR3: CASSSRPALNTEAFF
V: TRBV9; CDR3: CASSVNQGGSNTEAFF
V: TRBV18; CDR3: CASSPQAATNEKLFF
V: TRBV7-2; CDR3: CASSLTLQGRGEQYF
V: TRBV19; CDR3: CASREGRGPNQPQHF
V: TRBV28; CDR3: CASSLLGQGIYGYTF
V: TRBV5-6; CDR3: CASRTSGLYNEQFF
V: TRBV14; CDR3: CASSEAGATSFQKLFF
V: TRBV2; CDR3: CASSGQGGLAPLHF
V: TRBV19; CDR3: CASSIARTEAFF
V: TRBV7-2; CDR3: CASSLIGDGEKLFF
V: TRBV6-5; CDR3: CASSEVGTLGYTF
V: TRBV20-1; CDR3: CSAYQGAEAFF
V: TRBV27; CDR3: CASSLTRGQDFLSGANVLTF
V: TRBV9; CDR3: CASSRGNGISYEQYF
V: TRBV2; CDR3: CASGAENTGELFF
V: TRBV4-1; CDR3: CASSQRLAGDTGELFF
V: TRBV6-1; CDR3: CASNDGLAGVGQFF
V: TRBV28; CDR3: CASSPGGSGANVLTF
V: TRBV6-1; CDR3: CASTVNTGQETQYF
V: TRBV6-1; CDR3: CASKSSWNQPQHF
V: TRBV9; CDR3: CASSVGPSGIDEQYF
V: TRBV6-1; CDR3: CASSFPGQGMETQYF
V: TRBV5-1; CDR3: CASSPRTGDYGYTF
V: TRBV6-1; CDR3: CASSASGGSSNQPQHF
V: TRBV9; CDR3: CASSALRTGPAADTQYF
V: TRBV5-4; CDR3: CASSLVGTPSVQYF
V: TRBV7-2; CDR3: CASSFKRALQETQYF
V: TRBV19; CDR3: CASSELNGTPQYF
V: TRBV7-6; CDR3: CASSLEVASGRMVETQYF
V: TRBV19; CDR3: CASSIRTANTEAFF
V: TRBV10-3; CDR3: CAIRSGVGTEAFF
V: TRBV2; CDR3: CASSERGYGYTF